These T cell receptor beta chains were read from a single sample in a study of T cells after yellow fever vaccination. TCRdb recomputed calls from the 5' RACE reads with MiXCR, one row per CDR3 protein. The sample records fewer than 650,000 distinct CDR3 sequences, roughly a fifth being singletons. Sequencing was performed on PBMCs, taken less than 25 days after the first yellow fever vaccination. The receptors stem from a man between 18 and 35 years old who received the YFV17D yellow fever vaccine. Each CDR3 is given with its conserved first and last residue. A D gene is named only where the DNA matches it firmly. Expanded clones get a size class; other rows say once, few or many, or leave the size out.

j_call,d_call,clone_size,v_call,cdr3_aa,cdr3_nt
TRBJ2-3,TRBD2,.,TRBV7-6,CASSVLAGGLKYF,TGTGCCAGCAGCGTCCTAGCGGGGGGTCTTAAGTATTTT
TRBJ1-4,.,.,TRBV15,CATSREFPATNEKLFF,TGTGCCACCAGCAGAGAGTTCCCAGCAACTAATGAAAAACTGTTTTTT
TRBJ2-1,TRBD1,few,TRBV7-6,CASSYRGSGLSEEQFF,TGTGCCAGCAGCTACAGGGGGAGCGGGTTGTCGGAAGAGCAGTTCTTC
TRBJ1-3,.,few,TRBV6-1,CASSGKGLAGNTIYF,TGTGCCAGCAGTGGGAAGGGGCTAGCTGGAAACACCATATATTTT
TRBJ2-1,.,few,TRBV11-2,CASSFTRNNNEQFF,TGTGCCAGCAGCTTCACGCGCAATAACAATGAGCAGTTCTTC
TRBJ2-5,TRBD2,many,TRBV27,CASSLRAGEETQYF,TGTGCCAGCAGTTTACGGGCGGGGGAAGAGACCCAGTACTTC
TRBJ1-1,TRBD1,.,TRBV28,CASSGTALNTEAFF,TGTGCCAGCAGTGGGACAGCCCTGAACACTGAAGCTTTCTTT
TRBJ2-3,.,.,TRBV18,CASSPPEGADTQYF,TGTGCCAGCTCACCACCGGAGGGGGCAGATACGCAGTATTTT
TRBJ1-4,.,few,TRBV20-1,CSARDGREKLFF,TGCAGTGCTAGAGATGGACGCGAAAAACTGTTTTTT
TRBJ1-2,.,few,TRBV28,CASSSPGRSYTF,TGTGCCAGCAGTTCTCCGGGACGCTCCTACACCTTC
TRBJ2-6,.,few,TRBV6-1,CASRPPSSGAFVLTF,TGTGCCAGCAGACCCCCATCCTCCGGGGCCTTCGTCCTGACTTTC
TRBJ2-3,.,.,TRBV10-3,CAISDMGAKTDTQYF,TGTGCCATCAGTGATATGGGGGCGAAGACAGATACGCAGTATTTT
TRBJ1-1,.,few,TRBV6-2/TRBV6-3,CASSHRAMNTEAFF,TGTGCCAGCAGCCACAGGGCCATGAACACTGAAGCTTTCTTT
TRBJ2-1,TRBD2,.,TRBV7-9,CASSSTSDTTNEQFF,TGTGCCAGCAGCTCTACTAGCGATACGACGAATGAGCAGTTCTTC
TRBJ1-6,.,many,TRBV4-3,CASSRGEGRDNRSPLHF,TGCGCCAGCAGCCGGGGAGAGGGTCGGGACAATAGGTCACCCCTCCACTTT
TRBJ1-4,.,.,TRBV28,CASNPAGEKLFF,TGTGCCAGCAACCCCGCCGGTGAAAAACTGTTTTTT
TRBJ2-3,.,.,TRBV18,CASSPRAGISTDTQYF,TGTGCCAGCTCACCACGGGCGGGGATAAGCACAGATACGCAGTATTTT
TRBJ2-3,.,.,TRBV29-1,CSVDRGDTDTQYF,TGCAGCGTTGATCGGGGTGACACAGATACGCAGTATTTT
TRBJ2-1,.,few,TRBV3-1,CASSQVEVAEQFF,TGTGCCAGCAGCCAAGTGGAAGTAGCAGAGCAGTTCTTC
TRBJ2-3,.,.,TRBV20-1,CSASQRGYTDTQYF,TGCAGTGCTAGTCAACGGGGATACACAGATACGCAGTATTTT
TRBJ1-2,.,many,TRBV20-1,CSAAGTSYGYTF,TGCAGTGCCGCAGGAACTTCCTATGGCTACACCTTC